The subject of this entry is one T cell receptor (beta chain). These data come from a study of shared T cell receptors in the human thymus. The length of the CDR3 is 10 residues. Trimming shortened V by 6 bases and J by 6 bases, and 9 bases separated the two germline ends. The germline gives CDR1 DFQATT, CDR2 SNEGSKA (reference sequence). Measured with immunoSEQ multiplex PCR; TCRdb has only the in-frame clones, and not every one. This table holds 540,000 or so clones, around three quarters found once. This sample was also put to use in a study of human thymus T cells. From that paper: In corrective heart surgery, resections were taken, and these provided the thymus tissue.

The sequenced material came from thymocytes. The gene calls are TRBV20-1 and TRBJ2-7; no firm D call. This clonotype was sampled from a boy in the first two years of life with a congenital heart defect. CDR3 bases: TGCAGTGCCCTAGGCGGCGAGCAGTACTTC. Encoded protein: CSALGGEQYF.